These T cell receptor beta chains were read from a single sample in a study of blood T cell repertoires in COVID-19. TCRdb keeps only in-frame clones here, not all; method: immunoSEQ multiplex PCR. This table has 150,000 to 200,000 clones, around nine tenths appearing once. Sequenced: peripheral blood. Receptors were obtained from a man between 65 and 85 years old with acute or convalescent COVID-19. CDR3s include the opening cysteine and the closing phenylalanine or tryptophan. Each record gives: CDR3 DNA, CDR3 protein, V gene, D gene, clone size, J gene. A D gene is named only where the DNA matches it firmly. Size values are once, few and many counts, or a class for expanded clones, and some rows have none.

TGCGCCAGCAGCATACTAGGGGGGGGAGATACGCAGTATTTT | CASSILGGGDTQYF | TRBV5-1 | . | . | TRBJ2-3
TGTGCCAGCAGCACGGGGGGGACTAGGCCAGCGGAGACCCAGTACTTC | CASSTGGTRPAETQYF | TRBV5-4 | TRBD2 | . | TRBJ2-5
TGTGCCAGCAGCCTTCCCGGACAGGGGGCAGGCGGCTACACCTTC | CASSLPGQGAGGYTF | TRBV3-1/TRBV3-2 | TRBD1 | . | TRBJ1-2
TGTGCCAGCAGGAGGCGTTTGGGAAACATTCAGTACTTC | CASRRRLGNIQYF | TRBV28 | . | . | TRBJ2-4
TGTGCCAGCAGTTCACAGGGGAATCAGCCCCAGCATTTT | CASSSQGNQPQHF | TRBV6-5 | TRBD1 | . | TRBJ1-5
TGTGCCAGCAGTCTACGGACTAGCACCTACAATGAGCAGTTCTTC | CASSLRTSTYNEQFF | TRBV2 | TRBD2 | . | TRBJ2-1
TGTGCCAGCAGCGCGGATGGGGGGGGAGGAGAGACCCAGTACTTC | CASSADGGGGETQYF | TRBV5-4 | TRBD2 | . | TRBJ2-5
TGTGCCAGCAGCCAAGGACAAAGCACAGATACGCAGTATTTT | CASSQGQSTDTQYF | TRBV7-2 | . | . | TRBJ2-3
TGTGCCAGTAATATCCCGGGACTAGCGGGAAAAAATGAGCAGTTCTTC | CASNIPGLAGKNEQFF | TRBV19 | TRBD2 | once | TRBJ2-1
TGTGCCAGCAGTGACGGCAGGTCCTTCACAGATACGCAGTATTTT | CASSDGRSFTDTQYF | TRBV6-4 | . | . | TRBJ2-3
TGTGCCAGCCTCGACAGCCATAGCTCCTATAATTCACCCCTCCACTTT | CASLDSHSSYNSPLHF | TRBV2 | . | few | TRBJ1-6
TGCGCCAGCAGTGAGTCCGACAGGGCCGGGGAGCTGTTTTTT | CASSESDRAGELFF | TRBV10-1 | TRBD1 | . | TRBJ2-2
TGTGCCAGCAGCCAAAAGGGACTAGCACCCGGGGAGCTGTTTTTT | CASSQKGLAPGELFF | TRBV3-1/TRBV3-2 | TRBD2 | . | TRBJ2-2
TGTGCCAGCAGCCAAGATATCTCCTCCACGCAGTATTTT | CASSQDISSTQYF | TRBV14 | . | . | TRBJ2-3
TGCGCCAGCAGCTTAGGCGGCGCGACAGATACGCAGTATTTT | CASSLGGATDTQYF | TRBV5-1 | . | . | TRBJ2-3
TGTGCCAGCTCACTAAACACAGGGGCTGAAGCTTTCTTT | CASSLNTGAEAFF | TRBV18 | TRBD1 | . | TRBJ1-1
TGCAGTGCTAGTGGGTCAACGGGAGGGCAGTACAATGAGCAGTTCTTC | CSASGSTGGQYNEQFF | TRBV20-1 | TRBD2 | . | TRBJ2-1
TGTGCCAGCAGTTCCCGGGACAGGGGGTATGGCTACACCTTC | CASSSRDRGYGYTF | TRBV28 | TRBD1 | . | TRBJ1-2
TGCGCCAGCAGCCAGGAGGGGGAGACCCAGTACTTC | CASSQEGETQYF | TRBV4-3 | . | . | TRBJ2-5
TGTGCCAGCAGACTCCGGCGGGGCGACACAGATACGCAGTATTTT | CASRLRRGDTDTQYF | TRBV5-5 | . | . | TRBJ2-3
TGTGCCAGCAGCGAAGACAGGGTCACTGAAGCTTTCTTT | CASSEDRVTEAFF | TRBV6-1 | TRBD1 | few | TRBJ1-1
TGTGCCAGCAGCCAACTCTCCGCGGCATATGGCGTGGGCTACACCTTC | CASSQLSAAYGVGYTF | TRBV4-2 | . | . | TRBJ1-2
TGTGCCAGCAGCTTAGCGTCCACTAGCACAGATACGCAGTATTTT | CASSLASTSTDTQYF | TRBV13 | . | . | TRBJ2-3
TGTGCCAGCGGTTTATCAGATACGCAGTATTTT | CASGLSDTQYF | TRBV6-2/TRBV6-3 | . | . | TRBJ2-3
TGTGCCAGCAGCCCACAGGGGGCGATCTCCTACGAGCAGTACTTC | CASSPQGAISYEQYF | TRBV7-2 | TRBD1 | . | TRBJ2-7
TGTGCCAGCAGCAAACCCTCCTTACCGGGACAGGGACATGGCTACACCTTC | CASSKPSLPGQGHGYTF | TRBV21-1 | . | . | TRBJ1-2
TGTGCCAGCAGCTTGAGTTATTCGGGGAACACTGAAGCTTTCTTT | CASSLSYSGNTEAFF | TRBV5-6 | . | . | TRBJ1-1
TGTGCCTGGAGTGTAACATGGAGGTCTTCTGAAGCTTTCTTT | CAWSVTWRSSEAFF | TRBV30 | . | . | TRBJ1-1
TGTGCCAGCAGCCCAGGGACAGGCAATGGCTACACCTTC | CASSPGTGNGYTF | TRBV27 | TRBD1 | few | TRBJ1-2
TGTGCCAGCAGTCCCATCGAGCGGGGAGGAGATGAGCAGTTCTTC | CASSPIERGGDEQFF | TRBV6-5 | TRBD2 | . | TRBJ2-1
TGTGCCAGCAGCTTGATTAGGGGATGGGGCACTGAAGCTTTCTTT | CASSLIRGWGTEAFF | TRBV5-5 | . | . | TRBJ1-1
TGCGCCAGCAGCTTGAGGACTGCCTATGGCTACACCTTC | CASSLRTAYGYTF | TRBV5-1 | . | . | TRBJ1-2
TGTGCCAGCAGTTACATGCAGGGGCGATTCAATCAGCCCCAGCATTTT | CASSYMQGRFNQPQHF | TRBV6-6 | . | once | TRBJ1-5
TGTGCCAGCTCACCTCAGGGGGCGTCGGTGAACACTGAAGCTTTCTTT | CASSPQGASVNTEAFF | TRBV18 | TRBD1 | . | TRBJ1-1
TGCAGCGTTGGAGTACAGGGCCCCACAGATACGCAGTATTTT | CSVGVQGPTDTQYF | TRBV29-1 | . | . | TRBJ2-3
TGTGCCAGCAGCCAACAGGGGGGGCAGGAAAAACTGTTTTTT | CASSQQGGQEKLFF | TRBV9 | TRBD1 | . | TRBJ1-4
TGTGCCAGCAGCTTAGGAGGGGGCAACCAGCCCCAGCATTTT | CASSLGGGNQPQHF | TRBV11-2 | TRBD1 | . | TRBJ1-5
TGTGCCAGCAGCTTAATCTTTACCCGAGGGTTGACCGGGGAGCTGTTTTTT | CASSLIFTRGLTGELFF | TRBV7-3 | . | . | TRBJ2-2
TGTGCCAGCAGCTTGGAGACAGGGAGGTATGGCTACACCTTC | CASSLETGRYGYTF | TRBV5-6 | TRBD1 | . | TRBJ1-2
TGTGCCAGTACTACTAGCACGGGAGTGGATGAGCAGTTCTTC | CASTTSTGVDEQFF | TRBV5-5 | . | . | TRBJ2-1